This T cell receptor (beta chain) was obtained from a study of blood T cell repertoires in COVID-19. Turning to the study itself: T cells, B-cell-depleted T cells, or PBMCs provided the cDNA or gDNA that served as material.

The V end was cut by 4 bases, the J end by 1 base, with 7 bases between. The CDR3 runs 13 residues. Germline assignment: CDR1 LNHDA and CDR2 SQIVND (reference sequence). Seattle cases were enrolled at active infection and followed longitudinally. To note about this clone: The same CDR3 also results from other DNA sequences found in this sample.

The authors' processing: Estimated nucleated cell counts came from reference gene primer amplification. Profiling relied on immunoSEQ multiplex PCR, and the TCRdb table lists in-frame clones only, not all of them. The V and J calls and clone size come from that table; D and trimming were worked out from the DNA. The sample includes about 290,000 clones, nearly 90% of them seen just once. The sequence was collected from a woman aged 25 to 39 with COVID-19, enrolled during active disease. This chain links TRBV19 with TRBJ1-1; tentative D call: TRBD1 (5 bases). Sequenced input: peripheral blood. The CDR3 DNA reads as TGTGCCAGTAGTACGCAGGGGAACACTGAAGCTTTCTTT. Residues: CASSTQGNTEAFF.